This TCR beta chain appears in the sequencing data of a study of chemoradiotherapy in HPV16-positive cancers. Study-wide results and limits: The functional HPV-specific definition rests on just two HPV16-positive patients.

Remarks on this clone: Its antigen is undetermined.

The CDR3 spans 11 residues. Germline V gives CDR1 DFQATT, CDR2 SNEGSKA (reference sequence). V was pared by 5 bases and J by 0 bases, with 4 bases between. The protocol was immunoSEQ multiplex PCR, while the TCRdb copy is restricted to in-frame clones and leaves out a portion. Found here are roughly 4,600 clones, around nine tenths of them singletons; the top ten hold 8.4%. The gene calls are TRBV20-1 and TRBJ2-5; D gene unclear. The input for sequencing was tumor tissue, taken from a patient who underwent chemoradiotherapy. The receptor was derived from a human donor with HPV-associated anogenital cancer. CDR3 nucleotides: TGCAGTGCTGGACACCAAGAGACCCAGTACTTC. It translates to CSAGHQETQYF.